The clone carrying this T cell receptor beta chain was detected once. This entry is derived from a study of CD8+CD57+ T cells in acquired aplastic anemia. Genomic DNA constituted the template upon which TCR beta VDJ and CDR3 profiling was performed. TCRdb reprocessed the reads with MiXCR, giving one entry per CDR3 protein. The sample lists hundreds of thousands of distinct CDR3 sequences, roughly 64% occurring once. The CDR3 totals 13 residues. With 5 bases removed from V and 7 bases from J, the gap between germline ends came to 17 bases. Germline CDR1 reads DFQATT; CDR2 reads SNEGSKA (reference sequence).

This TCR derives from a human donor in good health, serving as a control. The material sequenced was sorted CD4+, CD8+, or CD8+CD57+ T cells (not recorded which) from PBMCs. The chain employs TRBV20-1 and TRBJ1-2; D not certain. The CDR3 region is CSAQGPGNSGYTF. CDR3 nucleotides: TGCAGTGCTCAAGGACCCGGAAACAGTGGCTACACCTTC.